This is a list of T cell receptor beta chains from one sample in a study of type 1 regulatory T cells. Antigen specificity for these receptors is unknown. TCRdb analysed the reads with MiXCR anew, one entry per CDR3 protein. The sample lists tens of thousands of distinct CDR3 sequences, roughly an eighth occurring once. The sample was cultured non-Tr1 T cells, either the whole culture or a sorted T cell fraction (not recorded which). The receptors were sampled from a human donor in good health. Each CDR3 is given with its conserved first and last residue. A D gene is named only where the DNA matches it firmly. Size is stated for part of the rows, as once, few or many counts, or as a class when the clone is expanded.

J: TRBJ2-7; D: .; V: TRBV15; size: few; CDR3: CATSRDRGYEQYF; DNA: TGTGCCACCAGCAGAGATAGGGGCTACGAGCAGTACTTC
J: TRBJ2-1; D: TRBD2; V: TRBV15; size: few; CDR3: CATSRISGGSPYNEQFF; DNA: TGTGCCACCAGCAGGATCTCGGGCGGGAGCCCCTACAATGAGCAGTTCTTC
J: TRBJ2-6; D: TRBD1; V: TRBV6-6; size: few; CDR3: CAGRGQGISGANVLTF; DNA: TGTGCCGGTCGGGGACAGGGCATCTCTGGGGCCAACGTCCTGACTTTC
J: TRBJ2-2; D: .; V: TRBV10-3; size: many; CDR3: CAISDGNTGELFF; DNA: TGTGCCATCAGTGACGGAAACACCGGGGAGCTGTTTTTT
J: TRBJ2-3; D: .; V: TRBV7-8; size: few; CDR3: CASSANLGDTDTQYF; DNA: TGTGCCAGCAGCGCCAACCTGGGCGACACAGATACGCAGTATTTT
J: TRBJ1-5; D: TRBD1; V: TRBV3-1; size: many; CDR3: CASSPGTGGQPQHF; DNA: TGTGCCAGCAGCCCCGGGACAGGGGGCCAGCCCCAGCATTTT
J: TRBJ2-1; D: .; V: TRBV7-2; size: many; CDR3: CASSPGEGRSNEQFF; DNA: TGTGCCAGCAGCCCAGGGGAGGGCCGATCCAATGAGCAGTTCTTC
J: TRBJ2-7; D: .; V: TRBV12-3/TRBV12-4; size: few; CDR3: CASRISAAYEQYF; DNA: TGTGCCAGCAGAATTTCGGCGGCTTACGAGCAGTACTTC
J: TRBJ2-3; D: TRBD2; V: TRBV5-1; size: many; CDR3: CASSSTSGTDTQYF; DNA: TGCGCCAGCAGCTCGACTAGCGGCACAGATACGCAGTATTTT
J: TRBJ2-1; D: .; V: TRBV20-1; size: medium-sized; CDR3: CSARWGGRQQFF; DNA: TGCAGTGCTAGATGGGGAGGCCGTCAGCAGTTCTTC
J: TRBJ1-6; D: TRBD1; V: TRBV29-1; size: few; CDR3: CSVSTGTDNSPLHF; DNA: TGCAGCGTTTCCACCGGGACAGATAATTCACCCCTCCACTTT
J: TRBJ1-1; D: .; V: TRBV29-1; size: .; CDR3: CSVGGGLRETEAFF; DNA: TGCAGCGTTGGTGGTGGCCTTCGTGAGACTGAAGCTTTCTTT
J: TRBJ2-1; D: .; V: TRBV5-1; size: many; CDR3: CASSLGSSGVYEQFF; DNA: TGCGCCAGCAGCTTGGGGTCCTCAGGAGTCTATGAGCAGTTCTTC
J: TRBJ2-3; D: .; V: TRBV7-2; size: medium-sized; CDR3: CASSLRSGGRDTQYF; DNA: TGTGCCAGCAGCTTAAGGTCTGGCGGTAGAGATACGCAGTATTTT
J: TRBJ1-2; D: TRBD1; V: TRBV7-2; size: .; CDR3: CASSSYDRGDYGYTF; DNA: TGTGCCAGCAGCTCCTACGACAGGGGGGACTATGGCTACACCTTC
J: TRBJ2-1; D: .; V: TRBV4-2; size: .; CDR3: CASSQELAREQFF; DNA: TGTGCCAGCAGCCAAGAACTAGCCCGCGAGCAGTTCTTC
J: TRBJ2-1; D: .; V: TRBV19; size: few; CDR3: CASSIGPYNEQFF; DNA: TGTGCCAGTAGTATAGGTCCTTACAATGAGCAGTTCTTC
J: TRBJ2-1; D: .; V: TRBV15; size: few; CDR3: CATSRDRVVGGSYNEQFF; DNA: TGTGCCACCAGCAGAGATAGGGTGGTGGGCGGTTCCTACAATGAGCAGTTCTTC
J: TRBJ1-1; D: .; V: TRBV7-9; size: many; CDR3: CASSLGQQNTEAFF; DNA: TGTGCCAGCAGCTTAGGACAGCAGAACACTGAAGCTTTCTTT
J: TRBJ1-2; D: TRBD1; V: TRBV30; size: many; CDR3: CAQGDYGYTF; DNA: TGTGCCCAGGGGGATTATGGCTACACCTTC
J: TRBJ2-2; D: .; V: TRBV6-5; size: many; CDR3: CASSRGLLNTGELFF; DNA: TGTGCCAGCAGTCGGGGACTCCTGAACACCGGGGAGCTGTTTTTT
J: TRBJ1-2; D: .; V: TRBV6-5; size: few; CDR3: CASSLRGIKKVGYTF; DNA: TGTGCCAGCAGCCTAAGGGGGATAAAAAAAGTCGGCTACACCTTC
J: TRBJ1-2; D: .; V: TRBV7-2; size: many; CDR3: CASSRDREVYGYTF; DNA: TGTGCCAGCAGCCGGGACCGAGAGGTCTATGGCTACACCTTC
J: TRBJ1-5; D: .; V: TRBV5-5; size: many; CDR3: CASSLGQYQPQHF; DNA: TGTGCCAGCAGCCTAGGGCAGTATCAGCCCCAGCATTTT
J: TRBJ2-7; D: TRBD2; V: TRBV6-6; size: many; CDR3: CASSTSGSYEQYF; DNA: TGTGCCAGCAGCACTAGCGGGAGCTACGAGCAGTACTTC
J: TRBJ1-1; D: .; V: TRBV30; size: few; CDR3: CAWSEDSNTEAFF; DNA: TGTGCCTGGAGTGAGGACAGCAACACTGAAGCTTTCTTT
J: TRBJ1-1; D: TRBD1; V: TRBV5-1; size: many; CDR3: CASSIGQVGTEAFF; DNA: TGCGCCAGCAGCATCGGACAGGTCGGCACTGAAGCTTTCTTT
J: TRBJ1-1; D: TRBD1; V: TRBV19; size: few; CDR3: CASTRDQTGRNEAFF; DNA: TGTGCCAGTACCCGCGATCAGACAGGGAGGAATGAAGCTTTCTTT
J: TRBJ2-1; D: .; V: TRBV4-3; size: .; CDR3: CASSQDGLNSYNEQFF; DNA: TGCGCCAGCAGCCAAGATGGACTCAACTCCTACAATGAGCAGTTCTTC
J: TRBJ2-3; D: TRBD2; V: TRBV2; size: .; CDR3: CASSYLAGDPDTQYF; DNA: TGTGCCAGCAGCTACCTAGCGGGAGACCCAGATACGCAGTATTTT
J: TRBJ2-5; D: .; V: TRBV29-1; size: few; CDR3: CSVEAAQETQYF; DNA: TGCAGCGTTGAGGCAGCACAAGAGACCCAGTACTTC
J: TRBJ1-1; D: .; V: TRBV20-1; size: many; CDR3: CSARRGGTGNTEAFF; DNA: TGCAGTGCTAGAAGGGGGGGGACCGGGAACACTGAAGCTTTCTTT
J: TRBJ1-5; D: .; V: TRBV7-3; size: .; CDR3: CASSLFFRTEPNQPQHF; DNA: TGTGCCAGCAGCTTATTCTTTAGGACAGAACCAAATCAGCCCCAGCATTTT
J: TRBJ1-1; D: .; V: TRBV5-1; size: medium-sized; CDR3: CASSLAESWKAFF; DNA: TGCGCCAGCAGCTTGGCCGAAAGCTGGAAAGCTTTCTTT
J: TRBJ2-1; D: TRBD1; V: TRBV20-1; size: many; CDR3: CSADTTGGGEQFF; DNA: TGCAGTGCTGACACTACAGGGGGCGGGGAGCAGTTCTTC
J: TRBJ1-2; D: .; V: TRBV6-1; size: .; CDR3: CASSPQSATF; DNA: TGTGCCAGCAGCCCCCAGTCCGCCACCTTC
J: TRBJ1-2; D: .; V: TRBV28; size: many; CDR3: CASSPGQPNYGYTF; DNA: TGTGCCAGCAGCCCCGGACAGCCTAACTATGGCTACACCTTC